The 7 T cell receptor beta chains in this list originate from one sample, sequenced in a study of CD8 T cells in ankylosing spondylitis. TCRdb re-called the 5' RACE reads through MiXCR, storing one row per CDR3 protein. The sample records 240,000 or so distinct CDR3 sequences, less than 10% being singletons. The sequencing input was blood, either unsorted or a sorted T cell fraction (not recorded which). These receptors all come from a male donor with ankylosing spondylitis or in good health (not recorded which).

This clonotype was detected a few times. One end of the junction does not line up with germline, which may come from a read error. V gene TRBV7-2 combines with J gene TRBJ2-7; TRBD2 might be the D (5 bases). The CDR3 is made up of 15 amino acids. Germline V lookup: CDR1 SGHTA, CDR2 FQGNSA. CDR3 coding DNA: TGTGCCAGCAGCTTAGAGGACTCGCCTTCCTACGGGCAGTACTTC. This translates into CASSLEDSPSYGQYF.

This clonotype was counted at least ten times. This rearrangement joins TRBV6-2 or TRBV6-3 to TRBJ2-7; 11 bases align to TRBD1. Unmatched junction bases numbered 12, after V lost 6 bases and J lost 5 bases. CDR1 is MNHEY and CDR2 is SVGEGT in the germline V gene. The CDR3 has 16 residues. The CDR3 here is CASSYLDRGRVHEQYF. For the CDR3, the DNA is TGTGCCAGCAGCTACCTGGACAGGGGGCGCGTGCACGAGCAGTACTTC.

This clonotype was counted at least ten times. The chain links TRBV27 to TRBJ2-7; D possibly corresponds to TRBD2 (6 bases). CDR1 is MNHEY and CDR2 is SMNVEV in the germline V gene (reference sequence). Trimming removed 6 bases from V and 4 bases from J, with 22 bases in between. This CDR3 contains 16 residues. The CDR3 spells CASRTRNGGLGYEQYF. The CDR3 coding sequence is TGTGCCAGCAGGACCCGTAATGGAGGGCTTGGTTACGAGCAGTACTTC.

This clonotype was detected ten times or more. V gene TRBV5-5 combines with J gene TRBJ1-1, with no clear D. The V and J ends lost 1 base and 3 bases respectively, with 7 bases between them. The CDR3 totals 13 residues. From germline, CDR1 is SGHKS and CDR2 YYEKEE (reference sequence). The CDR3 sequence: CASSLPAYTEAFF. CDR3 nucleotide sequence: TGTGCCAGCAGCTTGCCGGCCTACACTGAAGCTTTCTTT.

This chain joins TRBV7-3 and TRBJ1-5; D perhaps matches TRBD1 (6 bases). Trimming left V 5 bases short and J 2 bases short, with 13 bases between. CDR1 and CDR2 from the germline V gene are SGHTA and FQGTGA. The CDR3 is 15 amino acids. CDR3 region: CASSPGQRGNQPQHF. Here the CDR3 DNA reads TGTGCCAGCAGCCCTGGACAGCGGGGCAATCAGCCCCAGCATTTT.

This clonotype was found many times. The rearrangement joins TRBV20-1 to TRBJ2-3; the match to TRBD2 covers 10 bases. Germline CDR1 is DFQATT and CDR2 is SNEGSKA (reference sequence). V was pared by 5 bases and J by 4 bases, with 6 bases of the junction left unmatched. This CDR3 is 14 amino acids long. CDR3 nucleotides: TGCAGTGCTTTACTAGCGGGAAGGGCAGATACGCAGTATTTT. This gives the protein CSALLAGRADTQYF.

This clonotype has at least ten counts. The rearrangement links TRBV5-1 to TRBJ2-1; the D gene could be TRBD1 or TRBD2 (5 bases each). Germline V gene data show CDR1 as SGHRS and CDR2 as YFSETQ. The CDR3 extends over 15 amino acids. Trimming shortened V by 3 bases and J by 0 bases, and 10 bases separated the two germline ends. The CDR3: CASSSGTYSYNEQFF. In DNA, the CDR3 is TGCGCCAGCAGCTCCGGGACGTACTCCTACAATGAGCAGTTCTTC.